This T cell receptor (beta chain) was retrieved from a study of control samples from healthy donors and cancer patients. The CDR3 spans 12 residues. CDR1 SQVTM and CDR2 ANQGSEA come from the germline V gene. J was trimmed by 6 bases and V by 4 bases; bases with no gene match: 3. Profiling relied on immunoSEQ multiplex PCR, and the TCRdb table lists in-frame clones only, not all of them. In the table there are under 150,000 clones, 88% of which are singletons. J is TRBJ2-7 and V is TRBV29-1; 10 bases are shared with TRBD2. What was sequenced was blood. This TCR was recovered from a woman in her 70s in good health. This chain's CDR3 is CSVVLAGTEQYF. The CDR3 DNA sequence: TGCAGCGTTGTACTAGCGGGGACCGAGCAGTACTTC.